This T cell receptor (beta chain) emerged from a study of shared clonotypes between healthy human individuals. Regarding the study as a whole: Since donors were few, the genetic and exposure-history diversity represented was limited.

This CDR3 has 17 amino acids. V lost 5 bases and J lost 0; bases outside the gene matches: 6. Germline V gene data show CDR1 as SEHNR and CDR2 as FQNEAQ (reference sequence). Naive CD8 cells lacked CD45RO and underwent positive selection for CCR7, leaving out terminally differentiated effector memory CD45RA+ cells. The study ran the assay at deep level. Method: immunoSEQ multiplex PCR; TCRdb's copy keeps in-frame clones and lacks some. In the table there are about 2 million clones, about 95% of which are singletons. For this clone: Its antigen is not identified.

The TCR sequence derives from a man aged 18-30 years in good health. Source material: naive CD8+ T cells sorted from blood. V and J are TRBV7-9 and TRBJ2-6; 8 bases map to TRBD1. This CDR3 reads CASSLWTGPSGANVLTF. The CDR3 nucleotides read TGTGCCAGCAGCCTTTGGACAGGGCCCTCTGGGGCCAACGTCCTGACTTTC.